This T cell receptor (beta chain) was observed in a study of Ad26.COV2.S vaccination and SARS-CoV-2 variants. Findings and caveats of the study: An underestimation of total T cell responses may have resulted from the TCR breadth and depth analyses. Marked by substantial breadth, spike-specific CD8+ and CD4+ T cell responses were reportedly seen after vaccination. Across vaccine and placebo recipients, the breadth of non-spike TCRs was similar. Vaccine recipients had higher spike-specific TCR breadth than placebo recipients.

Libraries were prepared by immunoSEQ multiplex PCR; TCRdb keeps only in-frame clonotypes and omits some of them. The sample contains 180,000 or so clones, 87% of which appear only once. On this clone itself: What it binds is not known.

CDR3 length: 17 residues. CDR1 is SGHVS and CDR2 is FNYEAQ in the germline V gene. V was pared by 3 bases and J by 5 bases, with 12 bases of the junction left unmatched. The sample consisted of peripheral blood, taken after recovery from COVID-19. V and J are TRBV7-6 and TRBJ2-7, with 11 positions matching TRBD2. This TCR was recovered from a human donor who had recovered from COVID-19. The CDR3 DNA reads as TGTGCCAGCAGCTTCCGACTAGCGGGAAGAGAGGGTGACGAGCAGTACTTC. Amino acid sequence: CASSFRLAGREGDEQYF.